A single sample is the source of the 18 T cell receptor beta chains below, sequenced in a study of breast tumors, draining lymph nodes, adjacent tissues. Each CDR3 protein gets one entry after TCRdb re-called the multiplex PCR reads with MiXCR. The table records 25,000 or so distinct CDR3 sequences, 60% to 75% of them present only once. What was sequenced was tumor-adjacent breast tissue. The receptors were sampled from a female donor with breast cancer. Some clones in this sample may be carry-over from other donors' samples.

This chain links TRBV30 with TRBJ2-3; D gene uncertain. There are 13 residues in the CDR3. Trimming left V 0 bases short and J 1 base short, with 5 bases between. Germline V gene lookup returns CDR1 GTSNPN and CDR2 SVGIG (reference sequence). For the CDR3, the DNA is TGTGCCTGGAGTGTTGCAGGCACAGATACGCAGTATTTT. As protein: CAWSVAGTDTQYF.

This chain uses TRBV7-9 with TRBJ2-1; D may be TRBD2 (5 bases). The CDR3 is 17 amino acids. Germline CDR1 SEHNR, CDR2 FQNEAQ (reference sequence). Trimming shortened V by 1 base and J by 2 bases, and 15 bases separated the two germline ends. CDR3: CASSLGFLGATYNEQFF. CDR3 DNA: TGTGCCAGCAGCTTAGGGTTCTTGGGAGCAACCTACAATGAGCAGTTCTTC.

This clonotype was found a few times. The chain has TRBV9 and TRBJ2-1, with 7 bases identical to TRBD1. The V gene's germline CDR1 is SGDLS and CDR2 YYNGEE. This CDR3 region has 16 residues. V gave up 0 bases and J gave up 9 bases; unmatched junction bases: 12. The CDR3 DNA is TGTGCCAGCAGCGTAGGACAGGGTGGTTTACCGGGTGAGCAGTTCTTC. As protein: CASSVGQGGLPGEQFF.

The rearrangement uses TRBV7-8 and TRBJ2-1; 8 bases align to TRBD2. Trimming cost V 5 bases and J 0 bases; bases outside gene matches: 3. The CDR3 totals 15 residues. In germline, CDR1 is SGHVS, CDR2 FQNEAQ. CDR3 amino acids: CASSPGLASYNEQFF. The CDR3 nucleotides are TGTGCCAGCAGCCCAGGACTAGCCTCCTACAATGAGCAGTTCTTC.

The J gene is TRBJ2-3, the V gene TRBV19, with TRBD2 as a possible D gene (5 bases). Per the germline V gene, CDR1 is LNHDA and CDR2 is SQIVND (reference sequence). V was cut by 3 bases and J by 5 bases, with 12 bases left in between. The CDR3 length is 14 residues. The CDR3 DNA is TGTGCCAGTAGTATGTCGGAGGCGGGAGATACGCAGTATTTT. Its translation is CASSMSEAGDTQYF.

The table lists this clonotype with a few counts. The chain couples TRBV10-2 to TRBJ2-3; 11 bases map to TRBD2. CDR3 size: 14 residues. Losses at the gene ends were 9 bases for V and 4 bases for J; bases not matched to a gene: 6. Germline V CDR1 and CDR2: WSHSY, SAAADI. The CDR3 DNA reads TGCGCCAGTTTAGCGGGAGGGCCCGCAGATACGCAGTATTTT. This sequence encodes CASLAGGPADTQYF.

The chain recombines TRBV20-1 with TRBJ2-3; D remains ambiguous. Trimming removed 4 bases at V and 5 bases at J, with 7 bases between. Germline V gene lookup returns CDR1 DFQATT and CDR2 SNEGSKA (reference sequence). CDR3 length: 11 residues. CDR3 residues: CSATLGDTQYF. CDR3 DNA sequence: TGCAGTGCTACCCTAGGAGATACGCAGTATTTT.

This clonotype was observed many times. The rearrangement joins TRBV30 to TRBJ1-5, with D unclear. CDR3 length: 13 residues. CDR1 is GTSNPN, CDR2 SVGIG, per germline (reference sequence). The V and J ends lost 2 bases and 1 base respectively, with 6 bases between them. The CDR3 here is CAWSRESNQPQHF. Here the CDR3 DNA reads TGTGCCTGGAGTAGGGAGAGCAATCAGCCCCAGCATTTT. The whole variable domain, remainder taken from reference TRBV30 and TRBJ1-5, is SQTIHQWPATLVQPVGSPLSLECTVEGTSNPNLYWYRQAAGRGLQLLFYSVGIGQISSEVPQNLSASRPQDRQFILSSKKLLLSDSGFYLCAWSRESNQPQHFGDGTRLSIL.

The V gene is TRBV7-9, the J gene TRBJ1-4; maybe TRBD1 (6 bases). Germline V gene sequence: CDR1 SEHNR, CDR2 FQNEAQ (reference sequence). Trimming cost V 2 bases and J 7 bases, with 14 bases left between them. This CDR3 has 15 amino acids. For the CDR3, the DNA is TGTGCCAGCAGCTTATCGGGGGCTGGGAGTGAAAAACTGTTTTTT. Translated: CASSLSGAGSEKLFF. The full variable domain, in which reference TRBV7-9 and TRBJ1-4 provide the parts outside the CDR3, is DTGVSQNPRHKITKRGQNVTFRCDPISEHNRLYWYRQTLGQGPEFLTYFQNEAQLEKSRLLSDRFSAERPKGSFSTLEIQRTEQGDSAMYLCASSLSGAGSEKLFFGSGTQLSVL.

This clonotype was seen only a few times. The chain uses TRBV24-1 and TRBJ2-1; the match to TRBD2 covers 12 bases. The CDR3 runs to 17 residues. Per the germline V gene, CDR1 is KGHDR and CDR2 is SFDVKD. Trimming removed 7 bases from V and 3 bases from J; junction bases left unmatched: 9. For the CDR3, the DNA is TGTGCCACCAGGTCAACTAGCGGGAGGTTTCACTACAATGAGCAGTTCTTC. Its protein is CATRSTSGRFHYNEQFF.

The chain has TRBV6-5 and TRBJ2-3, with 8 bases matching TRBD1. With 6 bases clipped from V and 5 bases from J, the junction kept 4 bases outside the gene matches. CDR1 is MNHEY, CDR2 SVGAGI, per germline. There are 13 residues in the CDR3. CDR3 DNA sequence: TGTGCCAGCAGGAGGGACAGGCAAGATACGCAGTATTTT. It codes for CASRRDRQDTQYF.

V and J are TRBV5-1 and TRBJ2-7, with 8 bases aligning to TRBD1. This CDR3 contains 15 residues. V gave up 0 bases and J gave up 9 bases; unmatched junction bases: 11. In germline, CDR1 is SGHRS, CDR2 YFSETQ. The CDR3 loop reads CASSLGPGGDRVQYF. The CDR3 DNA is TGCGCCAGCAGCTTGGGGCCAGGGGGCGATAGGGTGCAGTACTTC.

J is TRBJ2-6 and V is TRBV7-8, with D possibly TRBD1 on 6 matching bases. The CDR3 is made up of 18 amino acids. Germline assignment: CDR1 SGHVS and CDR2 FQNEAQ. V was trimmed by 3 bases and J by 0 bases, leaving 15 bases between them. CDR3 DNA sequence: TGTGCCAGCAGCTTTAGGTTCAGGGGCCGCTCTGGGGCCAACGTCCTGACTTTC. Translated: CASSFRFRGRSGANVLTF.

The chain links TRBV6-5 to TRBJ2-7, with 9 nucleotides matching TRBD2. The V gene end was trimmed by 6 bases and the J gene end by 7 bases; junction bases not matched to a gene: 13. There are 15 residues in the CDR3. Germline V CDR1 and CDR2: MNHEY, SVGAGI. DNA of the CDR3: TGTGCCAGCAGCCCCCGGGCTAGCGGGGCGGGGGAGCAGTACTTC. It encodes CASSPRASGAGEQYF.

The gene calls are TRBV7-6 and TRBJ2-7, with D possibly matching TRBD1 (6 bases). The CDR3 sequence is 13 residues long. The germline V gene encodes CDR1 SGHVS and CDR2 FNYEAQ. V lost 4 bases and J lost 4, with 11 bases in between. The CDR3 coding sequence is TGTGCCAGCAGCTCCAAAGGGGGTTACGAGCAGTACTTC. It translates to CASSSKGGYEQYF.

The gene calls are TRBV5-1 and TRBJ2-7, with D possibly TRBD1 on 6 matching bases. Trimming pared 4 bases from V and 6 bases from J, leaving 17 bases between. CDR3 size: 14 residues. Germline CDR1 and CDR2: SGHRS and YFSETQ. As DNA, the CDR3 is TGCGCCAGCAGCGCCCTCGACAGGTTCGGCGAGCAGTACTTC. Encoded protein: CASSALDRFGEQYF.

The genes are TRBV6-1 and TRBJ2-1, with 7 bases aligning to TRBD1. The CDR3 is made up of 16 amino acids. Per germline, CDR1 MNHNS and CDR2 SASEGT. Unmatched junction bases numbered 9, after V lost 1 base and J lost 6 bases. The DNA of the CDR3 is TGTGCCAGCAGTGAAGAGTGGGGGACAGTCTTCAATGAGCAGTTCTTC. It encodes CASSEEWGTVFNEQFF.

The V gene is TRBV29-1, the J gene TRBJ2-2; TRBD2 aligns across 14 bases. Looked up from germline, CDR1 is SQVTM and CDR2 is ANQGSEA. Trimming cost V 7 bases and J 6 bases; bases outside gene matches: 13. The CDR3 has 17 amino acids. The CDR3 bases are TGCAGCGCTGTGGGGACTAGCGGGGGCGGGCGGCCCGGGGAGCTGTTTTTT. Protein product: CSAVGTSGGGRPGELFF.